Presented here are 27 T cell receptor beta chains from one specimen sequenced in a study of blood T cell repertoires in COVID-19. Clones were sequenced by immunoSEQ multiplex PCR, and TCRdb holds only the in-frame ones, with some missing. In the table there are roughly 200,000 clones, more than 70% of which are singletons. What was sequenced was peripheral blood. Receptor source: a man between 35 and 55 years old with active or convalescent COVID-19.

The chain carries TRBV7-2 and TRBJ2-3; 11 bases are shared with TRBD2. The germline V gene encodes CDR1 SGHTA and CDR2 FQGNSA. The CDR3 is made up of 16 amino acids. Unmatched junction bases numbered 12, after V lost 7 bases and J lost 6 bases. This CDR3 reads CASTVGSSGGVDTQYF. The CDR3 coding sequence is TGTGCCAGCACAGTCGGCAGTAGCGGGGGGGTGGATACGCAGTATTTT.

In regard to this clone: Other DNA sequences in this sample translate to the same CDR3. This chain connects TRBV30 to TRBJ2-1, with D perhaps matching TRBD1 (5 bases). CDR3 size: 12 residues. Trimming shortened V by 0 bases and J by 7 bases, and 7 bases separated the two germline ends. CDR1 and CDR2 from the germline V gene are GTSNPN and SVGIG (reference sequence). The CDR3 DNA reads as TGTGCCTGGAGTGTCCAGGGTAATGAGCAGTTCTTC. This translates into CAWSVQGNEQFF. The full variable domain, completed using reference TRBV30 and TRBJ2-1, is SQTIHQWPATLVQPVGSPLSLECTVEGTSNPNLYWYRQAAGRGLQLLFYSVGIGQISSEVPQNLSASRPQDRQFILSSKKLLLSDSGFYLCAWSVQGNEQFFGPGTRLTVL.

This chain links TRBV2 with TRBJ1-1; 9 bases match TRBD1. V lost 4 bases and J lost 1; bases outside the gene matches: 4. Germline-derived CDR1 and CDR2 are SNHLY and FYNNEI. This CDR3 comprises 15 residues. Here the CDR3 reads CASSAGQGRNTEAFF. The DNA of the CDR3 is TGTGCCAGCAGTGCCGGACAGGGGAGGAACACTGAAGCTTTCTTT.

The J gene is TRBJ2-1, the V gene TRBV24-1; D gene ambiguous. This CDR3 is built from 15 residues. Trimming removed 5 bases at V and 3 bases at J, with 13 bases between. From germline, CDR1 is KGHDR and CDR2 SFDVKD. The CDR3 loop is CATSAPPPYYNEQFF. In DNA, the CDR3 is TGTGCCACCAGTGCTCCCCCCCCCTACTACAATGAGCAGTTCTTC.

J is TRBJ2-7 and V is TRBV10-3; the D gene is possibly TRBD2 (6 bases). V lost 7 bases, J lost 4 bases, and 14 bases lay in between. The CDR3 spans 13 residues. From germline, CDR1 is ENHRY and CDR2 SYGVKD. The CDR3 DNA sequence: TGTGCCATCACAACCGGGACTGCGTACGAGCAGTACTTC. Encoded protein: CAITTGTAYEQYF.

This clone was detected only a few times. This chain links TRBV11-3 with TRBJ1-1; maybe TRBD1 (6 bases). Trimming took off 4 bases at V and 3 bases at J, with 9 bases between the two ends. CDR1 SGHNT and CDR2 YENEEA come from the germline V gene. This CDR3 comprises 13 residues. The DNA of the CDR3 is TGTGCCAGCAGCTCCACAGGGTACACTGAAGCTTTCTTT. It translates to CASSSTGYTEAFF.

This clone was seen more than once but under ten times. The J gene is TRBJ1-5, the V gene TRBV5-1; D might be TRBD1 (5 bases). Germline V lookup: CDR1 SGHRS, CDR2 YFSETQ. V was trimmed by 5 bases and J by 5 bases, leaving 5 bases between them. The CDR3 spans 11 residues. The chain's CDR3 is CASRGDQPQHF. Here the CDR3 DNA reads TGCGCCAGCAGAGGGGATCAGCCCCAGCATTTT.

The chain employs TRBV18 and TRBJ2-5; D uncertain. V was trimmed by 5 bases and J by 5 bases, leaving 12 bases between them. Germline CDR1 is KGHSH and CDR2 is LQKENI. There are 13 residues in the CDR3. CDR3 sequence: CASSMGMTETQYF. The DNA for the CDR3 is TGTGCCAGCTCAATGGGCATGACGGAGACCCAGTACTTC.

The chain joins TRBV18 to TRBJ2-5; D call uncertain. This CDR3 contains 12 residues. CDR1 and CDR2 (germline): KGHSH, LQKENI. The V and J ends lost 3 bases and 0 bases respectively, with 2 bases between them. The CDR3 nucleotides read TGTGCCAGCTCACCCAACCAAGAGACCCAGTACTTC. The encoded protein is CASSPNQETQYF.

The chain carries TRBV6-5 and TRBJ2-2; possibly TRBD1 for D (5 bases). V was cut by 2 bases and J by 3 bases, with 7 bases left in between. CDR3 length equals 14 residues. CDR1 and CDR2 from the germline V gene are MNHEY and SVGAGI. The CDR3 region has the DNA TGTGCCAGCAGTTACCAGGGCCACACCGGGGAGCTGTTTTTT. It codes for CASSYQGHTGELFF.

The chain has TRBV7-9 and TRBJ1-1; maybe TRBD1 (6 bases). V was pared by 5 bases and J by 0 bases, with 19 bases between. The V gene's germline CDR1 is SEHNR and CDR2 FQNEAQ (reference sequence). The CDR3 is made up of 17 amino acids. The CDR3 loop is CASSRQAGVHLNTEAFF. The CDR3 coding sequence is TGTGCCAGCAGCAGACAGGCCGGGGTTCACTTGAACACTGAAGCTTTCTTT.

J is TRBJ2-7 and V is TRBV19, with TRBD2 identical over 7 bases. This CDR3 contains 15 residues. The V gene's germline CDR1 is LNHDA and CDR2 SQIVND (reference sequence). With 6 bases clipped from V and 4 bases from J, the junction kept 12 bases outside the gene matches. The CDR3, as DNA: TGTGCCAGTAGGGACCAGGGACTACCTATTTACGAGCAGTACTTC. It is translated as CASRDQGLPIYEQYF.

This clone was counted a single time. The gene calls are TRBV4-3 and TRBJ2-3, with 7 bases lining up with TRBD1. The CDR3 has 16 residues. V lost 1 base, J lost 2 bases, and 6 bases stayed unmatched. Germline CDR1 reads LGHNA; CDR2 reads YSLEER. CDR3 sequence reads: CASSQVEGAPTDTQYF. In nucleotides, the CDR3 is TGCGCCAGCAGCCAAGTTGAGGGGGCGCCCACAGATACGCAGTATTTT.

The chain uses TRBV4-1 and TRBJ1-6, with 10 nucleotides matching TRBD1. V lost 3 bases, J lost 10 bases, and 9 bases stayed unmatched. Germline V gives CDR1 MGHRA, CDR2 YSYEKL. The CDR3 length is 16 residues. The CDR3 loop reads CASSQPPRQGASPLHF. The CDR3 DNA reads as TGCGCCAGCAGCCAGCCCCCCAGACAGGGGGCATCACCCCTCCACTTT.

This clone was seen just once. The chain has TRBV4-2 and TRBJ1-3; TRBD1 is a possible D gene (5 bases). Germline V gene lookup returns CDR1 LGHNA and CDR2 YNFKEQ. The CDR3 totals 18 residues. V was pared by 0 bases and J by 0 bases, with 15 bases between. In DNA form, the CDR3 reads TGTGCCAGCAGCCAAGATTACGGCGACAGAAACTCTGGAAACACCATATATTTT. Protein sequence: CASSQDYGDRNSGNTIYF.

The CDR3 sequence: CASSLVGLDPNYEQYF. Written as DNA, the CDR3 is TGTGCCAGCAGCTTAGTAGGACTAGACCCAAACTACGAGCAGTACTTC. The gene calls are TRBV11-2 and TRBJ2-7; 7 nucleotides match TRBD2. J lost 3 bases, V lost 1 base, and 9 bases had no gene match. The length of the CDR3 is 16 residues. Germline V gives CDR1 SGHAT, CDR2 FQNNGV.

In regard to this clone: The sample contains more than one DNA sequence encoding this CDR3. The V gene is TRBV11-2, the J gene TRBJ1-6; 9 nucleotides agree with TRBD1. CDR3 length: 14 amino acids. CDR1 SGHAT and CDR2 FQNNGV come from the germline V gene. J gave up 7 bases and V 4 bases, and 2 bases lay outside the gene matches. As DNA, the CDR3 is TGTGCCAGCAGCTCGGGACAGGGAAATTCACCCCTCCACTTT. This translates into CASSSGQGNSPLHF.

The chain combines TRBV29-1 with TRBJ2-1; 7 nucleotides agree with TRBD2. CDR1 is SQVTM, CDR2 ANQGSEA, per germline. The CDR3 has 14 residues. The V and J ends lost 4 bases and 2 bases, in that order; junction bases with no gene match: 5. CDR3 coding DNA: TGCAGCGTTGCCGCGGGAGAGACCTACAATGAGCAGTTCTTC. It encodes CSVAAGETYNEQFF.

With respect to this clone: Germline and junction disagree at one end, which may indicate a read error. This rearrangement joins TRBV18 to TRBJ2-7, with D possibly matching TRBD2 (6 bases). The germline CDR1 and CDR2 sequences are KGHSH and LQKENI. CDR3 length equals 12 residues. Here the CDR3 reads CASSPSGDHLDF. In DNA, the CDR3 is TGTGCCAGCTCACCCTCGGGAGACCACCTAGACTTC. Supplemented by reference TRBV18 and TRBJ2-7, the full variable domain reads NAGVMQNPRHLVRRRGQEARLRCSPMKGHSHVYWYRQLPEEGLKFMVYLQKENIIDESGMPKERFSAEFPKEGPSILRIQQVVRGDSAAYFCASSPSGDHLDFGPGTRLTVT.

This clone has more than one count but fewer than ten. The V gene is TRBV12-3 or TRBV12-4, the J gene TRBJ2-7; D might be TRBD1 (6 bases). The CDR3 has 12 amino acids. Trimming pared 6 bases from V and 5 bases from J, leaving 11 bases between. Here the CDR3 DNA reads TGTGCCAGCAGCCCACAGGGTAACGAGCAGTACTTC. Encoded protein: CASSPQGNEQYF.

Written as DNA, the CDR3 is TGTGCCAGTAGTTACTCCACGGACCAGACAGGGTCCTACGAGCAGTACTTC. Translation: CASSYSTDQTGSYEQYF. The chain recombines TRBV19 with TRBJ2-7, with 7 bases identical to TRBD1. This CDR3 has 17 amino acids. The junction had 14 bases not matched to a gene; V was cut back by 5 bases and J by 1 base. The germline V gene has CDR1 LNHDA and CDR2 SQIVND (reference sequence).

CDR3: CASTPSEKLFF. The CDR3 DNA follows: TGTGCCAGCACCCCTTCCGAAAAACTGTTTTTT. The chain uses TRBV13 and TRBJ1-4, with D unclear. V lost 7 bases and J 8 bases, leaving 8 bases between the germline ends. This CDR3 contains 11 residues. CDR1 and CDR2 (germline): PRHDT, FYEKMQ (reference sequence).

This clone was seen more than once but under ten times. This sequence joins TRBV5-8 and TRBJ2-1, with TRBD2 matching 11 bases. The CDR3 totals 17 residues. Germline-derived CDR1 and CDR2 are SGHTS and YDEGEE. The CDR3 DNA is TGTGCAGAGGCGGGGACTAGCGGTACCCCGCCACACAATGAGCAGTTCTTC. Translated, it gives CAEAGTSGTPPHNEQFF.

The CDR3 nucleotides read TGTGCCAGCTCACCCCCGACAGGGGGCTCCTACAATGAGCAGTTCTTC. Translated: CASSPPTGGSYNEQFF. The chain uses TRBV18 and TRBJ2-1; 9 bases map to TRBD1. Per germline, CDR1 KGHSH and CDR2 LQKENI. Trimming took 3 bases from V and 0 from J; bases not matched to a gene: 3. The length of the CDR3 is 16 residues. The full variable domain, rest sourced from reference TRBV18 and TRBJ2-1, is NAGVMQNPRHLVRRRGQEARLRCSPMKGHSHVYWYRQLPEEGLKFMVYLQKENIIDESGMPKERFSAEFPKEGPSILRIQQVVRGDSAAYFCASSPPTGGSYNEQFFGPGTRLTVL.

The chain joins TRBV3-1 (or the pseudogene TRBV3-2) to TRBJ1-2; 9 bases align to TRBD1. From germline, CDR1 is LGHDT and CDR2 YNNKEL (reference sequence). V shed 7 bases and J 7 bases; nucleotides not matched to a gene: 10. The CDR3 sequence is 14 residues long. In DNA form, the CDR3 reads TGTGCCAGCACCCAGGACAGGGGCCTCTTTGGCTACACCTTC. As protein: CASTQDRGLFGYTF.

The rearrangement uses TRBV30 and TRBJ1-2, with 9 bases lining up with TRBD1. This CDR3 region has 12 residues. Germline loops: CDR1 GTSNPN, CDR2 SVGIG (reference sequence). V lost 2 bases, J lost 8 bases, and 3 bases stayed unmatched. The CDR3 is CAWSRDRVGYTF. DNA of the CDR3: TGTGCCTGGAGTCGGGACAGGGTGGGCTACACCTTC.

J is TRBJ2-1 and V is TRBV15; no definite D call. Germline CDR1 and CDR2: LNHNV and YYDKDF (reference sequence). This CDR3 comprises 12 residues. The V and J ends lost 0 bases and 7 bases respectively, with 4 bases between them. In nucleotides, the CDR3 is TGTGCCACCAGCAGAGAACTTAATGAGCAGTTCTTC. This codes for CATSRELNEQFF.